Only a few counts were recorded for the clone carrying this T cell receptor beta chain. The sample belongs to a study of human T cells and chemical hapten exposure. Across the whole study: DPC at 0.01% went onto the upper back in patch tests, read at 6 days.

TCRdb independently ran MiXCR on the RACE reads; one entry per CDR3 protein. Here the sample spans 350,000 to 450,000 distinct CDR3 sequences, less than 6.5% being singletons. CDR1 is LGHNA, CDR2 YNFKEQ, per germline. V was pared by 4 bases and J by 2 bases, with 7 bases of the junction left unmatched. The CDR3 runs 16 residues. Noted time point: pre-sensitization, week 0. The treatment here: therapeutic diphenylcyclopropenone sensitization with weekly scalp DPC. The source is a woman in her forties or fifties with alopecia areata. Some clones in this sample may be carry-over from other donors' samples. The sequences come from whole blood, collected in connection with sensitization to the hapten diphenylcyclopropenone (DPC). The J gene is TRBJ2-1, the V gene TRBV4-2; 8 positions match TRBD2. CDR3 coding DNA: TGTGCCAGCAGCCTTGGTGACGGGGGGGCCTACAATGAGCAGTTCTTC. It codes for CASSLGDGGAYNEQFF.